These 27 T cell receptor beta chains were sequenced from one sample in a study of T cell repertoires in cytomegalovirus infection. TCRdb reanalysed the reads using MiXCR and keeps one entry per CDR3 protein. The repertoire holds just under 300,000 distinct CDR3 sequences, with about 9.2% as singletons. The sample was PBMCs. These receptors were collected from a human donor in good health (CMV status not recorded). Some clones in this sample may be carry-over from other donors' samples.

Notes on this clonotype: It may be a read error: a sequence one base away is much more abundant. J is TRBJ2-7 and V is TRBV20-1, with D tentatively TRBD1 (5 bases). The germline V gene has CDR1 DFQATT and CDR2 SNEGSKA (reference sequence). This CDR3 spans 14 amino acids. CDR3 bases: TGCAGTGCTAGTACTTCGACAGTACACTACGAGCAGAACGTC. Encoded protein: CSASTSTVHYEQNV.

A few counts support this clonotype. The V call is TRBV27, the J call TRBJ1-6, with no clear D. The CDR3 is 13 amino acids. Trimming cost V 0 bases and J 7 bases, with 4 bases left between them. Germline V gene lookup returns CDR1 MNHEY and CDR2 SMNVEV (reference sequence). CDR3 DNA sequence: TGTGCCAGCAGTTTATCCGCCAATTCACCCCTCCACTTT. It encodes CASSLSANSPLHF.

Ten or more counts support this clonotype. The chain employs TRBV11-3 and TRBJ1-1; a possible D gene is TRBD1 (6 bases). The germline CDR1 and CDR2 sequences are SGHNT and YENEEA. This CDR3 contains 13 residues. The ends were cut back, 4 bases at V and 5 bases at J, with 11 bases in the middle. The CDR3 loop reads CASSYTGQTEAFF. The CDR3 DNA reads TGTGCCAGCAGCTATACTGGACAGACTGAAGCTTTCTTT. The whole variable domain, filled in from reference TRBV11-3 and TRBJ1-1, reads EAGVVQSPRYKIIEKKQPVAFWCNPISGHNTLYWYLQNLGQGPELLIRYENEEAVDDSQLPKDRFSAERLKGVDSTLKIQPAELGDSAVYLCASSYTGQTEAFFGQGTRLTVV.

This clonotype was picked up many times. The rearrangement joins TRBV5-4 to TRBJ2-7; the D gene is possibly TRBD1 (5 bases). CDR3 size: 14 residues. Between the trimmed V and J ends, which lost 4 bases and 4 bases, there was a span of 15 bases. The germline V gene has CDR1 SGHNT and CDR2 YYREEE (reference sequence). The CDR3 region is CASSLDRVPYEQYF. The CDR3 DNA reads TGTGCCAGCAGCCTTGACAGAGTCCCATACGAGCAGTACTTC. The full variable domain, with the rest looked up from reference TRBV5-4 and TRBJ2-7, is ETGVTQSPTHLIKTRGQQVTLRCSSQSGHNTVSWYQQALGQGPQFIFQYYREEENGRGNFPPRFSGLQFPNYSSELNVNALELDDSALYLCASSLDRVPYEQYFGPGTRLTVT.

This clonotype was detected ten times or more. CDR3 bases: TGTGCCACGAGGTACAGGGAGGGGAGGGGAGACACTGAAGCTTTCTTT. This translates into CATRYREGRGDTEAFF. This chain joins TRBV6-2 or TRBV6-3 and TRBJ1-1; a weak D match, TRBD1 (6 bases). The CDR3 has 16 amino acids. Per germline, CDR1 MNHEY and CDR2 SVGEGT. V lost 10 bases to trimming and J lost 3 bases, with 24 bases between them.

This clonotype occurred many times. The chain links TRBV12-3 or TRBV12-4 to TRBJ1-6; D is unclear. V lost 3 bases, J lost 14 bases, and 8 bases lay in between. This CDR3 has 11 amino acids. The CDR3 reads CASSLAGSLHF. The CDR3 nucleotides are TGTGCCAGCAGTTTGGCGGGATCCCTCCACTTT.

The rearrangement joins TRBV9 to TRBJ1-2; TRBD1 aligns across 7 bases. The length of the CDR3 is 13 residues. Trimming at V came to 0 bases and at J to 14 bases, leaving 10 bases not matched to a gene. Germline CDR1 SGDLS, CDR2 YYNGEE. The CDR3 spells CASSVAYDRESTF. The CDR3 DNA follows: TGTGCCAGCAGCGTAGCTTACGACAGGGAGTCAACCTTC.

Only a few counts were recorded for this clonotype. The V and J genes are TRBV29-1 and TRBJ1-1; D is perhaps TRBD1 (5 bases). This CDR3 region has 11 residues. Trimming took off 7 bases at V and 4 bases at J, with 10 bases between the two ends. Germline values: CDR1 SQVTM, CDR2 ANQGSEA. CDR3 sequence (DNA): TGCAGCGCTAACGGGGGCACTGAAGCTTTCTTT. Encoded protein: CSANGGTEAFF. Together with reference TRBV29-1 and TRBJ1-1, the CDR3 gives the full variable domain: SAVISQKPSRDICQRGTSLTIQCQVDSQVTMMFWYRQQPGQSLTLIATANQGSEATYESGFVIDKFPISRPNLTFSTLTVSNMSPEDSSIYLCSANGGTEAFFGQGTRLTVV.

There are many counts of this clonotype. This chain uses TRBV12-3 or TRBV12-4 with TRBJ2-2, with 7 bases fitting TRBD2. Trimming took 3 bases from V and 0 from J; bases not matched to a gene: 4. CDR3 length: 16 amino acids. CDR3 nucleotide sequence: TGTGCCAGCAGTTTCGGGCTAGCGGCGAACACCGGGGAGCTGTTTTTT. This encodes CASSFGLAANTGELFF.

V usage is TRBV2 and J usage is TRBJ1-1; D may be TRBD1 (5 bases). CDR3 size: 13 residues. V lost 1 base to trimming and J lost 6 bases, with 9 bases between them. Germline-derived CDR1 and CDR2 are SNHLY and FYNNEI. DNA of the CDR3: TGTGCCAGCAGTGAAGGGGGGAGGGCTGAAGCTTTCTTT. It encodes CASSEGGRAEAFF.

There are many counts of this clonotype. This chain joins TRBV7-2 and TRBJ2-3, with 9 bases identical to TRBD2. This CDR3 is 16 amino acids long. Trimming removed 2 bases from V and 4 bases from J; junction bases left unmatched: 7. Germline V CDR1 and CDR2: SGHTA, FQGNSA. The CDR3 region has the DNA TGTGCCAGCAGCTTAATGGGCGGGGGGGCCGCAGATACGCAGTATTTT. Amino acids: CASSLMGGGAADTQYF.

Worth noting for this clonotype: Since a much larger clone is just one base distant, this may be a read error. The chain recombines TRBV14 with TRBJ2-1; D ambiguous. The germline V gene encodes CDR1 SGHDN and CDR2 FVKESK. The CDR3 length is 12 residues. V lost 1 base to trimming and J lost 4 bases, with 2 bases between them. CDR3: CASSQGYNEQFF. As DNA, the CDR3 is TGTGCCAGCAGCCAAGGGTACAATGAGCAGTTCTTC.

This clonotype was counted at least ten times. V and J are TRBV20-1 and TRBJ1-1, with 9 bases lining up with TRBD1. CDR1 and CDR2 from the germline V gene are DFQATT and SNEGSKA (reference sequence). CDR3 length equals 18 residues. The trim removed 1 base at V and 0 bases at J, leaving 12 bases unmatched. The CDR3 is CSARVGDRAKGVNTEAFF. CDR3 bases: TGCAGTGCTAGAGTAGGGGACAGGGCAAAAGGGGTGAACACTGAAGCTTTCTTT.

This clonotype was observed at least ten times. The gene calls are TRBV5-1 and TRBJ2-2; D uncertain. The CDR3 length is 13 residues. Germline V lookup: CDR1 SGHRS, CDR2 YFSETQ. V was trimmed by 3 bases and J by 5 bases, leaving 8 bases between them. CDR3 nucleotide sequence: TGCGCCAGCAGCTCTGCCGAGACCGGGGAGCTGTTTTTT. Translated, it gives CASSSAETGELFF.

This clonotype was seen many times. The chain joins TRBV7-2 to TRBJ2-5; 12 bases line up with TRBD1. V shed 1 base and J 5 bases; nucleotides not matched to a gene: 2. The length of the CDR3 is 15 residues. Germline CDR1 is SGHTA and CDR2 is FQGNSA. The CDR3 DNA is TGTGCCAGCAGCTTAGGGGACAGGGGGCAGGAGACCCAGTACTTC. Translating gives CASSLGDRGQETQYF.

This clonotype was picked up a small number of times. The V and J genes are TRBV29-1 and TRBJ1-1, with unresolved D. CDR1 is SQVTM and CDR2 is ANQGSEA in the germline V gene. The CDR3 is 14 amino acids. Trimming took off 5 bases at V and 4 bases at J, with 17 bases between the two ends. The CDR3 loop reads CSVSSSGLVTEAFF. The CDR3 nucleotides read TGCAGCGTTTCCTCTAGCGGGTTGGTCACTGAAGCTTTCTTT.

This clonotype came up many times. The CDR3 sequence: CASIDFGGGKGYTF. CDR3 DNA sequence: TGTGCCAGCATTGATTTTGGTGGCGGGAAGGGCTACACCTTC. This chain connects TRBV28 to TRBJ1-2; D is unclear. The germline V gene has CDR1 MDHEN and CDR2 SYDVKM. V was clipped by 7 bases and J by 8 bases, with 20 bases between them. The CDR3 contains 14 residues.

This clonotype was detected many times. V gene TRBV28 combines with J gene TRBJ1-2; D call uncertain. V lost 5 bases and J 3 bases, leaving 7 bases between the germline ends. From germline, CDR1 is MDHEN and CDR2 SYDVKM. The CDR3 length is 12 residues. CDR3 sequence reads: CASSKGHYGYTF. The CDR3 nucleotides read TGTGCCAGCAGTAAAGGACACTATGGCTACACCTTC.

This clonotype appeared many times. The rearrangement links TRBV5-1 to TRBJ2-3, with 11 nucleotides matching TRBD2. Losses at the gene ends were 4 bases for V and 3 bases for J; bases not matched to a gene: 10. Per the germline V gene, CDR1 is SGHRS and CDR2 is YFSETQ. The CDR3 has 17 residues. CDR3 amino acids: CASSPLGSGGATDTQYF. The CDR3 region has the DNA TGCGCCAGCAGCCCCTTGGGTAGCGGGGGGGCGACAGATACGCAGTATTTT. Combining the CDR3 with reference TRBV5-1 and TRBJ2-3 gives the whole variable domain KAGVTQTPRYLIKTRGQQVTLSCSPISGHRSVSWYQQTPGQGLQFLFEYFSETQRNKGNFPGRFSGRQFSNSRSEMNVSTLELGDSALYLCASSPLGSGGATDTQYFGPGTRLTVL.

This clonotype was detected many times. The J gene is TRBJ1-6, the V gene TRBV20-1; D is unclear. Germline V gives CDR1 DFQATT, CDR2 SNEGSKA (reference sequence). There are 14 residues in the CDR3. Trimming removed 6 bases at V and 2 bases at J, with 11 bases between. The DNA of the CDR3 is TGCAGTGCCACCTTATTGCCCTATAATTCACCCCTCCACTTT. Its protein is CSATLLPYNSPLHF.

There are a few counts of this clonotype. The chain has TRBV7-8 and TRBJ1-6; the match to TRBD1 covers 10 bases. J gave up 8 bases and V 5 bases, and 6 bases lay outside the gene matches. This CDR3 region has 15 residues. Germline V CDR1 and CDR2: SGHVS, FQNEAQ. For the CDR3, the DNA is TGTGCCAGCAGCCCCCGGGACAGGGGACATTCACCCCTCCACTTT. This gives the protein CASSPRDRGHSPLHF.

This clonotype has ten or more counts. The chain carries TRBV12-3 or TRBV12-4 and TRBJ2-2, with TRBD2 matching 10 bases. The CDR3 runs 16 residues. With V trimmed by 2 bases and J by 6 bases, 6 bases remained unmatched. CDR3 protein: CASSLSGGAPAGELFF. DNA of the CDR3: TGTGCCAGCAGTTTAAGCGGGGGGGCCCCGGCCGGGGAGCTGTTTTTT.

This clonotype was seen at least ten times. The chain recombines TRBV14 with TRBJ1-5, with D perhaps matching TRBD1 (5 bases). CDR1 SGHDN and CDR2 FVKESK come from the germline V gene. The CDR3 consists of 17 residues. With 1 base removed from V and 0 bases from J, the gap between germline ends came to 13 bases. CDR3 sequence (DNA): TGTGCCAGCAGCCAAGTCTTCGGGACTAATAGCAATCAGCCCCAGCATTTT. Its translation: CASSQVFGTNSNQPQHF.

The table lists this clonotype with many counts. This chain joins TRBV6-2 or TRBV6-3 and TRBJ2-7; no reliable D call. This CDR3 comprises 13 residues. CDR1 and CDR2 (germline): MNHEY, SVGEGT. Trimming took off 0 bases at V and 2 bases at J, with 5 bases between the two ends. CDR3 DNA sequence: TGTGCCAGCAGTTACTCCTATACCTACGAGCAGTACGTC. It is translated as CASSYSYTYEQYV.

This clonotype was seen ten or more times. This chain uses TRBV7-9 with TRBJ1-1, with D perhaps TRBD1 (5 bases). Trimming pared 2 bases from V and 11 bases from J, leaving 9 bases between. In germline, CDR1 is SEHNR, CDR2 FQNEAQ (reference sequence). The CDR3 is 11 residues long. The CDR3 loop is CASSLTGEAFF. CDR3 bases: TGTGCCAGCAGCTTAACGGGGGAGGCTTTCTTT.

This clonotype appeared a few times. The CDR3 loop is CASSYNPTRFDYEQYF. The CDR3 DNA reads TGTGCCAGCAGTTATAACCCTACGAGGTTTGACTACGAGCAGTACTTC. The gene calls are TRBV6-5 and TRBJ2-7; D is ambiguous. With 3 bases removed from V and 3 bases from J, the gap between germline ends came to 18 bases. This CDR3 region has 16 residues. Germline loops: CDR1 MNHEY, CDR2 SVGAGI.

This clonotype appeared a few times. The CDR3 DNA reads TGTGCCAGCAGCTTAGGGGGGACAGGGAGGTCCTACGAGCAGTACTTC. It yields the protein CASSLGGTGRSYEQYF. The V call is TRBV7-2, the J call TRBJ2-7, with 9 bases matching TRBD1. The CDR3 contains 16 residues. V dropped 1 base and J dropped 1; count of bases not matched to a gene: 5. Germline lookup yields CDR1 SGHTA and CDR2 FQGNSA.